These 15 T cell receptor beta chains were sequenced from one sample in a study of T cells in narcolepsy (dated by TCRdb to the late 2010s). The protocol used for the library was the immunoSEQ multiplex PCR assay. Not all clones reach the TCRdb copy of this immuneACCESS table, which keeps in-frame sequences only. Checked studies attribute under half of the gap to unresolved V genes and leave the rest unexplained. The sample profile shows some 22,000 clones; approximately 85% of them were found once. Roughly 10% of the sample goes to the ten largest clones. The sequenced sample was memory (CD45RA-) CD4+ T cells from blood. The cell subset or site label on this specimen signifies: memory T cells sorted ex vivo from peripheral blood. The receptors derive from a human donor in good health.

This clone has a handful of counts. The chain links TRBV9 to TRBJ2-2, with D uncertain. The CDR3 is 18 amino acids. Trimming removed 1 base at V and 0 bases at J, with 16 bases between. CDR1 and CDR2 from the germline V gene are SGDLS and YYNGEE. CDR3 loop: CASSVLPGFAANTGELFF. In DNA form, the CDR3 reads TGTGCCAGCAGCGTACTTCCGGGTTTTGCGGCGAACACCGGGGAGCTGTTTTTT.

V and J are TRBV30 and TRBJ1-1; no clear D gene. The CDR3 runs 12 residues. V lost 2 bases, J lost 10 bases, and 14 bases lay in between. Germline lookup yields CDR1 GTSNPN and CDR2 SVGIG (reference sequence). The CDR3 spells CAWSHGSLGAFF. CDR3 coding DNA: TGTGCCTGGAGTCACGGTTCCCTGGGAGCTTTCTTT.

The table lists this clone with a count of one. The V and J genes are TRBV30 and TRBJ2-5, with 9 bases identical to TRBD2. Germline CDR1 is GTSNPN and CDR2 is SVGIG (reference sequence). This CDR3 is built from 15 residues. V trimming: 0 bases; J trimming: 3 bases; junction bases outside the gene matches: 5. The CDR3 DNA sequence: TGTGCCTGGAGTGTGGGGGCGGGAGGGGAAGAGACCCAGTACTTC. This translates into CAWSVGAGGEETQYF.

The chain joins TRBV7-6 to TRBJ2-2; the match to TRBD2 covers 9 bases. Trimming took 1 base from V and 6 from J; bases not matched to a gene: 6. This CDR3 is 16 amino acids long. Germline CDR1 reads SGHVS; CDR2 reads FNYEAQ. The CDR3 protein is CASSLGGRAAPGELFF. DNA for the CDR3: TGTGCCAGCAGCTTAGGCGGGAGGGCCGCCCCCGGGGAGCTGTTTTTT. Full variable domain (missing parts from reference TRBV7-6 and TRBJ2-2): GAGVSQSPRYKVTKRGQDVALRCDPISGHVSLYWYRQALGQGPEFLTYFNYEAQQDKSGLPNDRFSAERPEGSISTLTIQRTEQRDSAMYRCASSLGGRAAPGELFFGEGSRLTVL.

The rearrangement links TRBV19 to TRBJ1-1, with TRBD1 matching 8 bases. Unmatched junction bases numbered 6, after V lost 4 bases and J lost 2 bases. Germline values: CDR1 LNHDA, CDR2 SQIVND (reference sequence). There are 15 residues in the CDR3. The CDR3 DNA is TGTGCCAGTAGTACCCTCGACAGGGGAAACACTGAAGCTTTCTTT. Translation: CASSTLDRGNTEAFF.

The J gene is TRBJ2-6, the V gene TRBV19; D unclear. Germline CDR1 LNHDA, CDR2 SQIVND (reference sequence). Between the trimmed V and J ends, which lost 5 bases and 1 base, there was a span of 3 bases. This CDR3 is built from 13 residues. Written as DNA, the CDR3 is TGTGCCAGTAGTCAGTCTGGGGCCAACGTCCTGACTTTC. Its translation is CASSQSGANVLTF.

V is TRBV7-2 and J is TRBJ2-1; the match to TRBD2 covers 7 bases. Germline V gene lookup returns CDR1 SGHTA and CDR2 FQGNSA. V lost 5 bases to trimming and J lost 8 bases; unmatched junction nucleotides: 9. The CDR3 runs to 14 residues. The chain's CDR3 is CASSTRTRVHEQFF. Written as DNA, the CDR3 is TGTGCCAGCAGCACTCGGACTAGAGTGCATGAGCAGTTCTTC.

CDR3 residues: CASSNGIQNAQETQYF. In DNA, the CDR3 is TGTGCCAGCAGTAACGGTATACAGAATGCTCAAGAGACCCAGTACTTC. V gene TRBV28 combines with J gene TRBJ2-5; D remains unclear. Germline CDR1 and CDR2: MDHEN and SYDVKM. Trimming stripped 5 bases from V and 2 bases from J, with 18 bases between. The CDR3 runs 16 residues.

This clone was seen only once. V usage is TRBV7-8 and J usage is TRBJ2-3; 9 bases match TRBD2. CDR3 length: 17 residues. V was clipped by 2 bases and J by 1 base; unmatched bases: 7. The germline gives CDR1 SGHVS, CDR2 FQNEAQ. CDR3 coding DNA: TGTGCCAGCAGCTTATTTAGCGGGAGTCTTGGCACAGATACGCAGTATTTT. This gives the protein CASSLFSGSLGTDTQYF.

This clone was counted only a few times. The gene calls are TRBV7-9 and TRBJ2-1; 13 bases agree with TRBD2. V shed 1 base, J shed 2 bases, and the junction held 2 bases outside the gene matches. CDR3 length: 17 residues. The germline gives CDR1 SEHNR, CDR2 FQNEAQ (reference sequence). DNA of the CDR3: TGTGCCAGCAGCTTAGAACTAGCGGGAGGGACCTACAATGAGCAGTTCTTC. Protein: CASSLELAGGTYNEQFF.

The rearrangement uses TRBV27 and TRBJ1-5; no firm D call. The CDR3 spans 12 residues. CDR1 and CDR2 from the germline V gene are MNHEY and SMNVEV (reference sequence). V was shortened by 5 bases and J by 8 bases, with 10 bases between the two germline ends. The CDR3 loop is CASSNPPEPQHF. The CDR3 DNA reads as TGTGCCAGCAGTAACCCCCCTGAGCCCCAGCATTTT.

The chain carries TRBV2 and TRBJ1-5, with D uncertain. The CDR3 runs to 17 residues. V dropped 6 bases and J dropped 0 bases, with 18 bases sitting between them. Germline V gene sequence: CDR1 SNHLY, CDR2 FYNNEI. CDR3 protein: CASSSGQHSSSNQPQHF. Here the CDR3 DNA reads TGTGCCAGCAGCAGTGGGCAGCACTCTTCTAGCAATCAGCCCCAGCATTTT.

This clone was picked up one time. The J gene is TRBJ1-5, the V gene TRBV6-5; D remains unclear. The germline V and J ends were trimmed by 10 bases and 3 bases, with 13 bases remaining between them. The CDR3 is 13 residues long. In germline, CDR1 is MNHEY, CDR2 SVGAGI. Here the CDR3 reads CAKVMGYNQPQHF. The DNA for the CDR3 is TGTGCCAAAGTGATGGGTTACAATCAGCCCCAGCATTTT.

The sample holds a few counts of this clone. The chain has TRBV19 and TRBJ2-7; weak D call: TRBD2 (6 bases). CDR1 is LNHDA, CDR2 SQIVND, per germline (reference sequence). Trimming took 3 bases from V and 5 from J, leaving 17 bases between them. The CDR3 has 15 residues. The CDR3 reads CASSISGGIANEQYF. As DNA, the CDR3 is TGTGCCAGTAGTATCTCCGGCGGGATAGCGAACGAGCAGTACTTC.

The chain recombines TRBV13 with TRBJ2-5, with 15 bases aligning to TRBD2. This CDR3 contains 16 residues. V shed 4 bases and J 2 bases; nucleotides not matched to a gene: 2. The germline CDR1 and CDR2 sequences are PRHDT and FYEKMQ (reference sequence). The CDR3: CASSYGLAGGQETQYF. CDR3 sequence (DNA): TGTGCCAGCAGCTACGGACTAGCGGGAGGGCAAGAGACCCAGTACTTC.